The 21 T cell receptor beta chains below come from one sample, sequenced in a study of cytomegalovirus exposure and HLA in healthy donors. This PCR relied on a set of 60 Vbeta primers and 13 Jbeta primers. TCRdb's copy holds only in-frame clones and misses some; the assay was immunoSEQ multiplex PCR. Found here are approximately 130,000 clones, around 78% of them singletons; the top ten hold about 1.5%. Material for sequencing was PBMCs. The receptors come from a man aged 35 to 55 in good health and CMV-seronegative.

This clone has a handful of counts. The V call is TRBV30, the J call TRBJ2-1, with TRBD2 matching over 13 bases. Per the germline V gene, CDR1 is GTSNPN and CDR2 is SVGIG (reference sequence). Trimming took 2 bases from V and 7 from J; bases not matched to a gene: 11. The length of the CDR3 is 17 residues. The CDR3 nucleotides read TGTGCCTGGAGTACTCCTCTGGGACTAGCGGGGTTGAATGAGCAGTTCTTC. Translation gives CAWSTPLGLAGLNEQFF.

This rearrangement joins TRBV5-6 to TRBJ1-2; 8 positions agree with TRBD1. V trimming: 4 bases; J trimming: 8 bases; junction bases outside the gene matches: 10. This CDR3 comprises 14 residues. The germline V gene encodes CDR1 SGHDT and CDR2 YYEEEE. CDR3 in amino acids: CASSKRTGSRGYTF. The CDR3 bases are TGTGCCAGCAGCAAGAGGACAGGGAGTAGGGGCTACACCTTC.

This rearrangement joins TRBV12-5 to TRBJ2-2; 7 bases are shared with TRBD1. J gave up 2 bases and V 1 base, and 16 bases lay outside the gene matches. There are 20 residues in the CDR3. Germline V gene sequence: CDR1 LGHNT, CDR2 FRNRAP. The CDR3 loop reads CASGLGYDREEDSNTGELFF. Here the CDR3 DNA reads TGTGCTAGTGGTTTGGGTTATGACAGGGAAGAAGACTCAAACACCGGGGAGCTGTTTTTT. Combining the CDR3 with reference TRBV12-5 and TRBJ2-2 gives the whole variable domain DARVTQTPRHKVTEMGQEVTMRCQPILGHNTVFWYRQTMMQGLELLAYFRNRAPLDDSGMPKDRFSAEMPDATLATLKIQPSEPRDSAVYFCASGLGYDREEDSNTGELFFGEGSRLTVL.

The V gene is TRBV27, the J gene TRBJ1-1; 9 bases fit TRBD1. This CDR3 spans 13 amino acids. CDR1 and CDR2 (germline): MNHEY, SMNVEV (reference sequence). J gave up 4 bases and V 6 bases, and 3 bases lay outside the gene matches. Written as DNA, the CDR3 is TGTGCCAGCAGGGGACAGGGCCCCACTGAAGCTTTCTTT. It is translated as CASRGQGPTEAFF.

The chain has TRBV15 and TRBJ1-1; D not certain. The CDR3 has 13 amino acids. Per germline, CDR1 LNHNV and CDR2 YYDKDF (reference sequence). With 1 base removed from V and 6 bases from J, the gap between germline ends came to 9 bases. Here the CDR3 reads CATSRGEGPEAFF. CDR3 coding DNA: TGTGCCACCAGCAGAGGTGAGGGCCCTGAAGCTTTCTTT.

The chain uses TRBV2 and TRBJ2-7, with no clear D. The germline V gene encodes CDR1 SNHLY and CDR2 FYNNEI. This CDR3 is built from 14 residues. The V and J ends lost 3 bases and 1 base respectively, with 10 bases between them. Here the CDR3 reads CASSERRASYEQYF. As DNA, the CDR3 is TGTGCCAGCAGTGAGAGGCGAGCGTCCTACGAGCAGTACTTC.

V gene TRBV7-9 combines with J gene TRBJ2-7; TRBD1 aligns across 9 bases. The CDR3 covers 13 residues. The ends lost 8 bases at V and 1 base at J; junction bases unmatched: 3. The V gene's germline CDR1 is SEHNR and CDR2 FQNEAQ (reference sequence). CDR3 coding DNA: TGTGCCAGCCAGACAGGGGGTTCCTACGAGCAGTACTTC. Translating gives CASQTGGSYEQYF.

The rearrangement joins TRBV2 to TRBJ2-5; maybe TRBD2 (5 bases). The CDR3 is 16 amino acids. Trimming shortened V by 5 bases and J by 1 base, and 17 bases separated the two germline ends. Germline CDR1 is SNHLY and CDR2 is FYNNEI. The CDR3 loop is CASSLPGAVPQETQYF. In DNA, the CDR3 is TGTGCCAGCAGTCTACCCGGAGCGGTTCCCCAAGAGACCCAGTACTTC.

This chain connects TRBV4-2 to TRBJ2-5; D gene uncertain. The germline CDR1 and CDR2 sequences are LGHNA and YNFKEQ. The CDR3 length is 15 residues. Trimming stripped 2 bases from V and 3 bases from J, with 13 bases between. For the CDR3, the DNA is TGTGCCAGCAGCCAAATTTCTCAAGAGAAAGAGACCCAGTACTTC. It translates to CASSQISQEKETQYF.

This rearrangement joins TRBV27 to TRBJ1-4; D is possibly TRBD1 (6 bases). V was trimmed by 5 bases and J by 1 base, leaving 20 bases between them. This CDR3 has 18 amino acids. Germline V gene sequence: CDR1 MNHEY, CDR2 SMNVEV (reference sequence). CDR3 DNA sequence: TGTGCCAGCAGTCGTTCAGGGGACCCTACTTTAACTAATGAAAAACTGTTTTTT. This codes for CASSRSGDPTLTNEKLFF.

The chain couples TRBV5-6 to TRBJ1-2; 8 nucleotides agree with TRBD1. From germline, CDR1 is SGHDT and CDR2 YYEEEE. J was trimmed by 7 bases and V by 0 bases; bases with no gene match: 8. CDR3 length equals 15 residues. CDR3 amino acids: CASSLAPTGVRGYTF. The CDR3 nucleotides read TGTGCCAGCAGCTTGGCACCGACAGGGGTACGTGGCTACACCTTC.

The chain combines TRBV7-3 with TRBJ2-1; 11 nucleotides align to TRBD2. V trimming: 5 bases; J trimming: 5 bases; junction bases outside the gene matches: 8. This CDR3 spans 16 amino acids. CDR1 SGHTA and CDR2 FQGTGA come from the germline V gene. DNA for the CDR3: TGTGCCAGCAGCCCGTCTAGCGGGAGGATCGACAATGAGCAGTTCTTC. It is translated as CASSPSSGRIDNEQFF. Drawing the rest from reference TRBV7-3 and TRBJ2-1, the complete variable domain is GAGVSQTPSNKVTEKGKYVELRCDPISGHTALYWYRQSLGQGPEFLIYFQGTGAADDSGLPNDRFFAVRPEGSVSTLKIQRTERGDSAVYLCASSPSSGRIDNEQFFGPGTRLTVL.

CDR3 sequence (DNA): TGTGCCTCCGGGCAGGGCTACGAGCAGTACTTC. Protein sequence: CASGQGYEQYF. The rearrangement uses TRBV19 and TRBJ2-7; D is perhaps TRBD1 (5 bases). Per germline, CDR1 LNHDA and CDR2 SQIVND (reference sequence). V lost 11 bases and J lost 3, with 11 bases in between. The length of the CDR3 is 11 residues.

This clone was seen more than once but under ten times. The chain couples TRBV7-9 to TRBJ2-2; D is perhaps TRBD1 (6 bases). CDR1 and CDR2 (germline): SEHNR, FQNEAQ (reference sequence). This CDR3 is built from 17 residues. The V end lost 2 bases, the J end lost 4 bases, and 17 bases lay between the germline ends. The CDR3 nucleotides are TGTGCCAGCAGCTTAAGGCTTGGTTTCAGGGGCACCGGGGAGCTGTTTTTT. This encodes CASSLRLGFRGTGELFF.

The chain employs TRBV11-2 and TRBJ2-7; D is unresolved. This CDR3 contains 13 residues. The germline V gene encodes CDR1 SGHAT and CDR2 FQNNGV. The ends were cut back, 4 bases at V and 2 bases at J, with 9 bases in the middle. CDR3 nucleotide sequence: TGTGCCAGCAGCTCCTGGTCGGCCTACGAGCAGTACTTC. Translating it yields CASSSWSAYEQYF. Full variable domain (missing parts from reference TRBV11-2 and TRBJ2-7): EAGVAQSPRYKIIEKRQSVAFWCNPISGHATLYWYQQILGQGPKLLIQFQNNGVVDDSQLPKDRFSAERLKGVDSTLKIQPAKLEDSAVYLCASSSWSAYEQYFGPGTRLTVT.

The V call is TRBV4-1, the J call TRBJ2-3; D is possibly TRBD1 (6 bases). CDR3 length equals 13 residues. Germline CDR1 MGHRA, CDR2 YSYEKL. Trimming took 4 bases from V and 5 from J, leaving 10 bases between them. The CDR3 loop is CASSLTQGDTQYF. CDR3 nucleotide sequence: TGCGCCAGCAGCCTAACACAGGGAGATACGCAGTATTTT.

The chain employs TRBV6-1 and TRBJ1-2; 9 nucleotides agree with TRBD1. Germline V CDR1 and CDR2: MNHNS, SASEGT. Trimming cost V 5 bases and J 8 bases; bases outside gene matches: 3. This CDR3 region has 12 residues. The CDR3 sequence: CASSHRGLGYTF. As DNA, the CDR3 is TGTGCCAGCAGTCACAGGGGGCTAGGCTACACCTTC.

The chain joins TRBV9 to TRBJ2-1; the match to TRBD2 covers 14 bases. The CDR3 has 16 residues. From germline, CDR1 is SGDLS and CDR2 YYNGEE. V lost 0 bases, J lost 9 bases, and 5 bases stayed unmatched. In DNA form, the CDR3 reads TGTGCCAGCAGCGTAGGGACTAGCGGGAGGAGGGGTGAGCAGTTCTTC. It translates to CASSVGTSGRRGEQFF.

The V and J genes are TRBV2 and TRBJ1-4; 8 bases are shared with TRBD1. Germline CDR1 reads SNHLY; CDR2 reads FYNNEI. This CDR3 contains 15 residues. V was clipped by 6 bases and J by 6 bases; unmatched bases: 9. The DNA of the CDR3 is TGTGCCAGCAGCCTAGGGCAGGGGGCGTATGAAAAACTGTTTTTT. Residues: CASSLGQGAYEKLFF.

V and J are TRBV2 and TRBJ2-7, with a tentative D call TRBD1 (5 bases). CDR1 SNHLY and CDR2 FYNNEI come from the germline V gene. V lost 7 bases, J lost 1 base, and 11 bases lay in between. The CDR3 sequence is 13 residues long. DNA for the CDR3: TGTGCCAGCAACCAGGGTGGGTCCTACGAGCAGTACTTC. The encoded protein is CASNQGGSYEQYF.

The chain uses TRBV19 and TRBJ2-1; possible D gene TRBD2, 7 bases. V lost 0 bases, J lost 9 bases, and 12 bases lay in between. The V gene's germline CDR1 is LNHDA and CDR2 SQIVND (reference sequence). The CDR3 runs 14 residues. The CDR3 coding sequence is TGTGCCAGTAGTATAGAAAGGGGGAGGGGTGAGCAGTTCTTC. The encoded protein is CASSIERGRGEQFF.